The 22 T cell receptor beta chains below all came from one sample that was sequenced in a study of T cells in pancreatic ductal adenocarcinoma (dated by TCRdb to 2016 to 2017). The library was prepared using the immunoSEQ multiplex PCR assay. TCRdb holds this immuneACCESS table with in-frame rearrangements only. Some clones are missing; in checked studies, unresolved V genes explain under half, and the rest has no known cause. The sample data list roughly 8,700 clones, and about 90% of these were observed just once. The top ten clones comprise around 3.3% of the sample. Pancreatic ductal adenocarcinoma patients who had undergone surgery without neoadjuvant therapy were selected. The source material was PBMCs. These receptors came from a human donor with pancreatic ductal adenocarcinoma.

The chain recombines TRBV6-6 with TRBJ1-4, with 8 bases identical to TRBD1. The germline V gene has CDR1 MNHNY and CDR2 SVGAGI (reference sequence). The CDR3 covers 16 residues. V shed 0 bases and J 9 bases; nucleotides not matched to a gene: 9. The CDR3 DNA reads TGTGCCAGCAGTTACTCGCTGTCAGGGGGCAAGCAAAAACTGTTTTTT. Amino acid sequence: CASSYSLSGGKQKLFF.

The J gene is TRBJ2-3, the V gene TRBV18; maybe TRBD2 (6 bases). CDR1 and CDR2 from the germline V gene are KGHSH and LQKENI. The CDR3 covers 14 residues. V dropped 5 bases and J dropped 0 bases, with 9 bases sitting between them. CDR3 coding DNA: TGTGCCAGCTCATCGCGGGGAAGCACAGATACGCAGTATTTT. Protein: CASSSRGSTDTQYF.

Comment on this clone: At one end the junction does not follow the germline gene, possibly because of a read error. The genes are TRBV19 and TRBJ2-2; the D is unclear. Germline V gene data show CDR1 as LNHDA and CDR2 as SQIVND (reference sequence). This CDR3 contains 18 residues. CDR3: CASRIGEDSFANTGELFF. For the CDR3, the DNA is TGTGCCAGTAGGATAGGAGAAGATTCATTCGCGAACACCGGGGAGCTGTTTTTT.

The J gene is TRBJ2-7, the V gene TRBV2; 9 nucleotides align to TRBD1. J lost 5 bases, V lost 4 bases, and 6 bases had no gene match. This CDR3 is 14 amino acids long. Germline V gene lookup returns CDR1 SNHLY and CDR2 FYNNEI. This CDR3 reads CASSGGTGLNEQYF. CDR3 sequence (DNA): TGTGCCAGCAGTGGCGGGACAGGGTTAAACGAGCAGTACTTC. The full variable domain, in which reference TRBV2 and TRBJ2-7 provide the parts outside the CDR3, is EPEVTQTPSHQVTQMGQEVILRCVPISNHLYFYWYRQILGQKVEFLVSFYNNEISEKSEIFDDQFSVERPDGSNFTLKIRSTKLEDSAMYFCASSGGTGLNEQYFGPGTRLTVT.

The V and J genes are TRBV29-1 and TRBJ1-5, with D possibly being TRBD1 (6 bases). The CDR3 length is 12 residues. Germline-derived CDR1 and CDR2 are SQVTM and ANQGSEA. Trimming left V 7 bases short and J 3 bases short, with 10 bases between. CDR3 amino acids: CSAGQFNQPQHF. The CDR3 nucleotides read TGCAGCGCCGGACAGTTCAATCAGCCCCAGCATTTT. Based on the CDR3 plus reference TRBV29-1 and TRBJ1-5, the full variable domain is SAVISQKPSRDICQRGTSLTIQCQVDSQVTMMFWYRQQPGQSLTLIATANQGSEATYESGFVIDKFPISRPNLTFSTLTVSNMSPEDSSIYLCSAGQFNQPQHFGDGTRLSIL.

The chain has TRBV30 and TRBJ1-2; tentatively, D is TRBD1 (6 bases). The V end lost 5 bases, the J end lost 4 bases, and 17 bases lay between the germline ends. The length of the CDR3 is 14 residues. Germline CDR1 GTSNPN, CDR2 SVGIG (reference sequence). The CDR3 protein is CAWGYRERVYGYTF. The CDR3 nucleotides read TGTGCCTGGGGTTACAGGGAACGGGTCTATGGCTACACCTTC.

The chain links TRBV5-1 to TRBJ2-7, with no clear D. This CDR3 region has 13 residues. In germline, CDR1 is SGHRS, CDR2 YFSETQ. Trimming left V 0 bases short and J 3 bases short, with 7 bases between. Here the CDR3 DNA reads TGCGCCAGCAGCTTGGACAGTTACTACGAGCAGTACTTC. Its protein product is CASSLDSYYEQYF. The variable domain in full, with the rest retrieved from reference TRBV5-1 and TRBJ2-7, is KAGVTQTPRYLIKTRGQQVTLSCSPISGHRSVSWYQQTPGQGLQFLFEYFSETQRNKGNFPGRFSGRQFSNSRSEMNVSTLELGDSALYLCASSLDSYYEQYFGPGTRLTVT.

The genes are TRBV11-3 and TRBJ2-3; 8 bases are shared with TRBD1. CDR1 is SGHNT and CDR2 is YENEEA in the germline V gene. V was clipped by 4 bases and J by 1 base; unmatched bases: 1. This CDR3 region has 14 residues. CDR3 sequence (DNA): TGTGCCAGCAGCTACAGGGGGGGCACAGATACGCAGTATTTT. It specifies CASSYRGGTDTQYF. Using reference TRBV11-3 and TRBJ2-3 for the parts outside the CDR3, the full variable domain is EAGVVQSPRYKIIEKKQPVAFWCNPISGHNTLYWYLQNLGQGPELLIRYENEEAVDDSQLPKDRFSAERLKGVDSTLKIQPAELGDSAVYLCASSYRGGTDTQYFGPGTRLTVL.

CDR3 nucleotides: TGTGCCAGCAGCGTAGCGCGGTACAATGAGCAGTTCTTC. Its translation: CASSVARYNEQFF. V and J are TRBV9 and TRBJ2-1; no firm D call. V lost 0 bases and J 4 bases, leaving 5 bases between the germline ends. The germline V gene encodes CDR1 SGDLS and CDR2 YYNGEE. The CDR3 runs to 13 residues.

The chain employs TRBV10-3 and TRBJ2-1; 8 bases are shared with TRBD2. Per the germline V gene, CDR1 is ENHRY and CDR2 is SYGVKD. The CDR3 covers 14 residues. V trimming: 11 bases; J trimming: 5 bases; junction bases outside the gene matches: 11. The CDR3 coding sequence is TGTGCCTCCGGCCGGGGGGGCTTGAACAATGAGCAGTTCTTC. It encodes CASGRGGLNNEQFF.

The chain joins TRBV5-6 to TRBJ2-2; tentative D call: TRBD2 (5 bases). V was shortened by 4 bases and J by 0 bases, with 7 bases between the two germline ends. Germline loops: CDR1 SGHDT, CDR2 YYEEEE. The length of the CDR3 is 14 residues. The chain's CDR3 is CASSLGANTGELFF. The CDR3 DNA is TGTGCCAGCAGCCTCGGGGCGAACACCGGGGAGCTGTTTTTT.

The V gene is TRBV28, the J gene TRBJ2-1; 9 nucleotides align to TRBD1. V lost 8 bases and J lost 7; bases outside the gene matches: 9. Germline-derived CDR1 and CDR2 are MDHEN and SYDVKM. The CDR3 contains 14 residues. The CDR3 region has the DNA TGTGCCAGCGGACAACAGGGGGCGGCGAATGAGCAGTTCTTC. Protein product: CASGQQGAANEQFF.

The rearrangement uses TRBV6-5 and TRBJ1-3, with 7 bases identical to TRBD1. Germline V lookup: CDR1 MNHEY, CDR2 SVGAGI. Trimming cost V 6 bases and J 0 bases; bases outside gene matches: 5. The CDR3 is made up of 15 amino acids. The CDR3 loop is CASRDRIFSGNTIYF. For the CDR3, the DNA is TGTGCCAGCAGGGACAGGATTTTCTCTGGAAACACCATATATTTT.

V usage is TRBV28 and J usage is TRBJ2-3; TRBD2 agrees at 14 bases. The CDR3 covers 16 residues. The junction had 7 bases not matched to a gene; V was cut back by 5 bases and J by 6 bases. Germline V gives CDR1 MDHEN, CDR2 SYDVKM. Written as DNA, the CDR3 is TGTGCCAGCAGTCCGAGACTAGCGGGAGGGCTGGATACGCAGTATTTT. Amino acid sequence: CASSPRLAGGLDTQYF.

CDR3 sequence (DNA): TGTGCCAGCAGCGGGAGCCCCAGCTCCTACAATGAGCAGTTCTTC. Its protein is CASSGSPSSYNEQFF. The chain employs TRBV7-3 and TRBJ2-1; the D gene is possibly TRBD2 (5 bases). Germline assignment: CDR1 SGHTA and CDR2 FQGTGA. This CDR3 region has 15 residues. V gave up 5 bases and J gave up 0 bases, with 11 bases separating them. Full variable domain (remainder filled in from reference TRBV7-3 and TRBJ2-1): GAGVSQTPSNKVTEKGKYVELRCDPISGHTALYWYRQSLGQGPEFLIYFQGTGAADDSGLPNDRFFAVRPEGSVSTLKIQRTERGDSAVYLCASSGSPSSYNEQFFGPGTRLTVL.

DNA for the CDR3: TGTGCCAGCAGTGAGGACAGGGTAAGAGATACGCAGTATTTT. Translation gives CASSEDRVRDTQYF. The chain carries TRBV6-1 and TRBJ2-3; the match to TRBD1 covers 8 bases. Germline V gene data show CDR1 as MNHNS and CDR2 as SASEGT. The J segment lost 5 bases and the V segment lost 3 bases, leaving 4 bases of the junction unmatched. The CDR3 is 14 residues long.

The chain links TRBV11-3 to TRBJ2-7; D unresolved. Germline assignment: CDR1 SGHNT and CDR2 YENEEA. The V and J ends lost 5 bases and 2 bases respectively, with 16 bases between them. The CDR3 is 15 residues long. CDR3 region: CASSVQGGSPYEQYF. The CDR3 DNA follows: TGTGCCAGCAGCGTTCAAGGCGGATCCCCCTACGAGCAGTACTTC.

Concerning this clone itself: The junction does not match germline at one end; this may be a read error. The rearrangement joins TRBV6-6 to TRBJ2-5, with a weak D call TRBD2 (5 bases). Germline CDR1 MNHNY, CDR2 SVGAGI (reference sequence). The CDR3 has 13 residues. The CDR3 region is CAGSYPTKETQYF. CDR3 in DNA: TGTGCCGGCAGTTACCCGACTAAGGAGACCCAGTACTTC.

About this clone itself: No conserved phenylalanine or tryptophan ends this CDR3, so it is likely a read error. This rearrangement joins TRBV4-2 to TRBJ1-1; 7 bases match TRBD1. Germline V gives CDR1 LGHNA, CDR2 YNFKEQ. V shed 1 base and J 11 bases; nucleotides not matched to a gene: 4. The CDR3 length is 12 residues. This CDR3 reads CASSQGGRGAFL. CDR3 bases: TGTGCCAGCAGCCAAGGGGGCAGGGGGGCTTTCCTT.

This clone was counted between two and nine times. CDR3 in DNA: TGTGCCAGCAGCTTGGGCGGGGGCGAGACCCAGTACTTC. This translates into CASSLGGGETQYF. The rearrangement joins TRBV5-4 to TRBJ2-5; D is perhaps TRBD2 (7 bases). CDR1 is SGHNT and CDR2 is YYREEE in the germline V gene (reference sequence). The CDR3 consists of 13 residues. V was cut by 0 bases and J by 5 bases, with 8 bases left in between. The full variable domain, with the rest looked up from reference TRBV5-4 and TRBJ2-5, is ETGVTQSPTHLIKTRGQQVTLRCSSQSGHNTVSWYQQALGQGPQFIFQYYREEENGRGNFPPRFSGLQFPNYSSELNVNALELDDSALYLCASSLGGGETQYFGPGTRLLVL.

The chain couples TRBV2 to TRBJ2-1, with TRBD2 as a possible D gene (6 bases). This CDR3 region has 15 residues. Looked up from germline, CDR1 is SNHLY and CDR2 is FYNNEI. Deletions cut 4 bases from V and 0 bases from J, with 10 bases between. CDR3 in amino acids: CASSVSGSSYNEQFF. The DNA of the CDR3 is TGTGCCAGCAGTGTAAGCGGGTCCTCCTACAATGAGCAGTTCTTC.

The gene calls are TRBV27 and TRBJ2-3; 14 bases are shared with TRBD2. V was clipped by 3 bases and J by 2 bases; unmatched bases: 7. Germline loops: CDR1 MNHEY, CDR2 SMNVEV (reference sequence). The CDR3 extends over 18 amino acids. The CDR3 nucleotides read TGTGCCAGCAGTTTGGGGGGACTAGCGGGAGCTTACACAGATACGCAGTATTTT. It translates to CASSLGGLAGAYTDTQYF.